This TCR beta chain is drawn from a study of beta chain features in type 1 diabetes. Study at large: Across every sample, 85 million to 120 million sorted cells were examined in total.

Turning to this clone: What it recognizes is unknown.

Every isolated RNA sample was fully reverse transcribed, so sequencing captured expressed TCRB transcripts. Data came from immunoSEQ multiplex PCR; TCRdb stores just in-frame clones and leaves some out. The sample shows approximately 330,000 clones, 11% of them seen only once. Study outcomes and limitations: Among all four CD4+ subsets, Type 1 diabetes patients had TCRB CDR3s that were moderately but significantly shorter. Compared with healthy donors, patients appeared to share more similar naive, central memory and regulatory TCRB repertoires.

The CDR3 consists of 14 residues. The germline V gene encodes CDR1 KGHSH and CDR2 LQKENI. V was clipped by 6 bases and J by 8 bases, with 17 bases between them. This clonotype was sampled from a woman younger than 45 in good health. The chain uses TRBV18 and TRBJ2-1; tentatively, D is TRBD2 (6 bases). The sequenced sample consisted of naive CD4+ T cells from blood. This chain's CDR3 is CASSPAASAYEQFF. CDR3 in DNA: TGTGCCAGCTCCCCTGCGGCTAGCGCATATGAGCAGTTCTTC.